This T cell receptor beta chain is from a study of OX40 agonist ivuxolimab in advanced cancers. Study-wide findings and caveats: The CD4+ and CD8+ T cells in the blood had expanded clonally by week 6 at 0.1 to 3.0 mg/kg. Near-lowest levels of clonal expansion characterized partial responders at 0.1-3.0 mg/kg.

In germline, CDR1 is MNHEY, CDR2 SMNVEV (reference sequence). Between the trimmed V and J ends, which lost 3 bases and 0 bases, there was a span of 9 bases. CDR3 length: 15 amino acids. No patient had autoimmune disease or received systemic immunosuppression. Sampling times: baseline, cycle 4 day 1, cycle 7 day 1. Repertoires were generated with immunoSEQ multiplex PCR, while TCRdb's copy carries only in-frame clones and drops some. The sample has around 31,000 clones; 80% to 90% are singletons. Regarding this clone: What it binds is unknown.

The rearrangement uses TRBV27 and TRBJ2-1; D unresolved. The sequencing here drew on CD4+ or CD8+ T cells sorted from blood, taken in a trial of the OX40 agonist ivuxolimab. The origin of this receptor is an adult with an advanced solid tumor such as melanoma, head and neck, liver or kidney cancer. Written as DNA, the CDR3 is TGTGCCAGCAGTTTGACTCTGCCCTCCTACAATGAGCAGTTCTTC. Amino acid sequence: CASSLTLPSYNEQFF.